The entry below describes one T cell receptor beta chain. No antigen is known for it. A second PCR, run for roughly 7 to 11 cycles, used a sample-barcoded 5' primer plus a J-beta primer mix. TCRdb itself ran the 5' RACE reads through MiXCR, one entry per CDR3 protein. Of around 900,000 distinct CDR3 sequences in the sample, 29% are singletons; the top ten hold around a sixth. The data derive from a study of blood T cells in healthy people across ages. The overall study: For every two T cells, template switching captured about one barcoded beta molecule.

Study-level findings and limits: CMV status of donors was unknown, possibly confounding expanded clonotype changes.

Unmatched junction bases numbered 5, after V lost 3 bases and J lost 4 bases. The CDR3 runs 14 residues. Per germline, CDR1 SGHTA and CDR2 FQGNSA. The sample was blood. This rearrangement joins TRBV7-2 to TRBJ1-1; 7 bases map to TRBD1. This TCR was recovered from a woman older than 75 in good health. The chain's CDR3 is CASSFQGTVTEAFF. The CDR3 DNA reads as TGTGCCAGCAGCTTCCAAGGGACAGTCACTGAAGCTTTCTTT.